The 29 T cell receptor beta chains below were found in one sample sequenced in a study of blood T cell repertoires in COVID-19. TCRdb's copy holds only in-frame clones and misses some; the assay was immunoSEQ multiplex PCR. Of 90,000 to 110,000 clones in the sample, around 80% were seen once. The sample consisted of peripheral blood. These receptors were collected from a human donor in a cohort sampled during active or convalescent COVID-19.

The genes are TRBV23-1 and TRBJ1-1; weak D call: TRBD1 (5 bases). TRBV23-1 is noted as an ORF with a role that remains uncertain. The CDR3 runs to 17 residues. V shed 4 bases and J shed 2 bases, with 20 bases lying between them. CDR3 sequence (DNA): TGCGCCAGCAGTCGGTCCCTAGGTGGAGGGGATAACACTGAAGCTTTCTTT. It is translated as CASSRSLGGGDNTEAFF.

V is TRBV13 and J is TRBJ2-3; 10 bases match TRBD2. J was trimmed by 8 bases and V by 7 bases; bases with no gene match: 12. CDR1 is PRHDT and CDR2 is FYEKMQ in the germline V gene (reference sequence). The CDR3 runs 15 residues. The CDR3, as DNA: TGTGCCAGCACCCCGGGGACTAGCGTACATGGTACGCAGTATTTT. Translating it yields CASTPGTSVHGTQYF.

Comments on this clone: An end of the junction does not agree with germline; a read error may underlie this. This chain links TRBV7-7 with TRBJ2-3, with TRBD2 matching over 8 bases. Germline CDR1 is SSHAT and CDR2 is FNYEAQ (reference sequence). This CDR3 is 16 amino acids long. CDR3 DNA: TGTGCTAGCAGCTTAGGGGGACTAGGGAGCACAGATACGCAGTATTTT. It specifies CASSLGGLGSTDTQYF.

V usage is TRBV3-1 (or the pseudogene TRBV3-2) and J usage is TRBJ2-1; D is uncertain. CDR3 length: 13 residues. Germline values: CDR1 LGHDT, CDR2 YNNKEL (reference sequence). V was pared by 1 base and J by 3 bases, with 4 bases between. CDR3 bases: TGTGCCAGCAGCCAAGTTCACTACAATGAGCAGTTCTTC. It translates to CASSQVHYNEQFF.

This chain joins TRBV3-1 (or the pseudogene TRBV3-2) and TRBJ1-1, with 10 bases aligning to TRBD1. There are 16 residues in the CDR3. V lost 4 bases to trimming and J lost 1 base; unmatched junction nucleotides: 6. Germline V gene lookup returns CDR1 LGHDT and CDR2 YNNKEL (reference sequence). The CDR3 region is CASSPRDRGTNTEAFF. CDR3 bases: TGTGCCAGCAGCCCCCGGGACAGGGGCACGAACACTGAAGCTTTCTTT.

This clone was recorded a few times. J is TRBJ1-1 and V is TRBV19; D gene uncertain. The CDR3 consists of 13 residues. V was shortened by 3 bases and J by 2 bases, with 7 bases between the two germline ends. Germline CDR1 LNHDA, CDR2 SQIVND (reference sequence). CDR3 in DNA: TGTGCCAGTAGTATTGAGGTCAACACTGAAGCTTTCTTT. This gives the protein CASSIEVNTEAFF. The variable domain in full, completed from reference TRBV19 and TRBJ1-1, reads DGGITQSPKYLFRKEGQNVTLSCEQNLNHDAMYWYRQDPGQGLRLIYYSQIVNDFQKGDIAEGYSVSREKKESFPLTVTSAQKNPTAFYLCASSIEVNTEAFFGQGTRLTVV.

The V gene is TRBV28, the J gene TRBJ1-3; 8 positions match TRBD1. Germline V CDR1 and CDR2: MDHEN, SYDVKM. V shed 3 bases, J shed 3 bases, and the junction held 7 bases outside the gene matches. The CDR3 runs 16 residues. The CDR3 sequence is CASSFRRTGFGNTIYF. CDR3 coding DNA: TGTGCCAGCAGTTTCCGACGGACAGGGTTTGGAAACACCATATATTTT.

The chain carries TRBV5-1 and TRBJ2-2, with D perhaps TRBD1 (6 bases). The CDR3 covers 16 residues. Trimming left V 0 bases short and J 7 bases short, with 16 bases between. Germline CDR1 SGHRS, CDR2 YFSETQ. Written as DNA, the CDR3 is TGCGCCAGCAGCTTGGCCGTGGGGGCGTCAGGCGGGGAGCTGTTTTTT. Translating gives CASSLAVGASGGELFF.

This clone was observed once. This chain links TRBV4-3 with TRBJ1-2; D perhaps matches TRBD1 (5 bases). Germline V gene sequence: CDR1 LGHNA, CDR2 YSLEER. This CDR3 is built from 15 residues. V lost 0 bases and J 5 bases, leaving 13 bases between the germline ends. The CDR3 region has the DNA TGCGCCAGCAGCCAAGATAGCGGAGGGGAATATGGCTACACCTTC. Translated, it gives CASSQDSGGEYGYTF.

The chain recombines TRBV4-1 with TRBJ2-7; 11 bases line up with TRBD1. CDR3 length: 15 residues. The germline V gene has CDR1 MGHRA and CDR2 YSYEKL. The junction had 3 bases not matched to a gene; V was cut back by 5 bases and J by 0 bases. The CDR3 DNA follows: TGCGCCAGCAGCAAAGGACAGGGGGCCTCCTACGAGCAGTACTTC. It yields the protein CASSKGQGASYEQYF.

The chain employs TRBV27 and TRBJ1-1; no firm D call. V was shortened by 6 bases and J by 1 base, with 12 bases between the two germline ends. CDR3 length: 14 amino acids. Per germline, CDR1 MNHEY and CDR2 SMNVEV (reference sequence). The CDR3 sequence is CASRPDRRNTEAFF. The CDR3 DNA reads TGTGCCAGCAGGCCGGATCGGAGGAACACTGAAGCTTTCTTT.

The CDR3 loop reads CASSHGRDRNYEQYF. CDR3 nucleotides: TGCGCCAGCAGCCACGGCCGGGACAGAAACTACGAGCAGTACTTC. The rearrangement uses TRBV4-1 and TRBJ2-7; 7 bases are shared with TRBD1. Germline CDR1 is MGHRA and CDR2 is YSYEKL. Losses at the gene ends were 3 bases for V and 3 bases for J; bases not matched to a gene: 8. The CDR3 extends over 15 amino acids.

The chain joins TRBV27 to TRBJ1-1; D unresolved. This CDR3 is 14 amino acids long. Per germline, CDR1 MNHEY and CDR2 SMNVEV (reference sequence). The V and J ends lost 3 bases and 0 bases respectively, with 8 bases between them. The CDR3 bases are TGTGCCAGCAGTTTTATTCCCCTGAACACTGAAGCTTTCTTT. Protein: CASSFIPLNTEAFF.

The chain recombines TRBV27 with TRBJ2-6; no definite D call. The V gene lost 1 base and the J gene lost 1 base, with 8 bases spanning the gap. Germline V gives CDR1 MNHEY, CDR2 SMNVEV (reference sequence). This CDR3 contains 16 residues. This chain's CDR3 is CASSLYPGSGANVLTF. As DNA, the CDR3 is TGTGCCAGCAGTTTATACCCGGGTTCTGGGGCCAACGTCCTGACTTTC.

This clone was seen ten or more times. This chain joins TRBV7-9 and TRBJ2-7; maybe TRBD1 (5 bases). The CDR3 sequence is 14 residues long. CDR1 and CDR2 from the germline V gene are SEHNR and FQNEAQ (reference sequence). Trimming took off 6 bases at V and 5 bases at J, with 17 bases between the two ends. The CDR3 spells CASRKGTGTDEQYF. The CDR3 DNA follows: TGTGCCAGCAGGAAGGGTACAGGCACCGACGAGCAGTACTTC.

The chain is built from TRBV5-8 and TRBJ1-5; 8 nucleotides agree with TRBD1. V lost 1 base to trimming and J lost 0 bases; unmatched junction nucleotides: 6. Per germline, CDR1 SGHTS and CDR2 YDEGEE. This CDR3 has 17 amino acids. The CDR3 region is CASSLSRGPNSNQPQHF. CDR3 coding DNA: TGTGCCAGCAGCTTGTCCAGGGGGCCGAATAGCAATCAGCCCCAGCATTTT. The complete variable domain, with remaining parts taken from reference TRBV5-8 and TRBJ1-5, reads EAGVTQSPTHLIKTRGQQATLRCSPISGHTSVYWYQQALGLGLQFLLWYDEGEERNRGNFPPRFSGRQFPNYSSELNVNALELEDSALYLCASSLSRGPNSNQPQHFGDGTRLSIL.

V is TRBV18 and J is TRBJ1-2; possible D gene TRBD1, 6 bases. Germline CDR1 is KGHSH and CDR2 is LQKENI. V was cut by 0 bases and J by 5 bases, with 7 bases left in between. The CDR3 extends over 13 amino acids. The CDR3 nucleotides are TGTGCCAGCTCACCACCGGGACAATATGGCTACACCTTC. It translates to CASSPPGQYGYTF.

This chain links TRBV5-6 with TRBJ2-2; D is undetermined. Trimming took off 4 bases at V and 5 bases at J, with 3 bases between the two ends. Germline V gene sequence: CDR1 SGHDT, CDR2 YYEEEE. The CDR3 has 11 residues. CDR3 DNA: TGTGCCAGCAGCGTAACCGGGGAGCTGTTTTTT. It translates to CASSVTGELFF.

This clone was observed a single time. The chain recombines TRBV5-4 with TRBJ2-5, with TRBD2 identical over 8 bases. Trimming at V came to 0 bases and at J to 5 bases, leaving 3 bases not matched to a gene. Germline CDR1 SGHNT, CDR2 YYREEE (reference sequence). The CDR3 is 14 amino acids. CDR3 in amino acids: CASSLGTSLETQYF. DNA of the CDR3: TGTGCCAGCAGCTTGGGGACTAGCTTGGAGACCCAGTACTTC. Complete variable domain (other parts from reference TRBV5-4 and TRBJ2-5): ETGVTQSPTHLIKTRGQQVTLRCSSQSGHNTVSWYQQALGQGPQFIFQYYREEENGRGNFPPRFSGLQFPNYSSELNVNALELDDSALYLCASSLGTSLETQYFGPGTRLLVL.

This chain links TRBV5-8 with TRBJ2-5, with 10 bases identical to TRBD1. The CDR3 is made up of 16 amino acids. After removal of 4 bases from V and 6 bases from J, the junction contained 12 bases not matched to a gene. CDR1 is SGHTS, CDR2 YDEGEE, per germline. The CDR3 bases are TGTGCCAGCAGCCTCAAGACAGGGGGCTCAACGAAGACCCAGTACTTC. This translates into CASSLKTGGSTKTQYF.

V is TRBV5-8 and J is TRBJ1-6; the D gene is possibly TRBD1 (5 bases). V lost 0 bases and J lost 9, with 13 bases in between. The CDR3 spans 15 residues. CDR1 is SGHTS, CDR2 YDEGEE, per germline. The CDR3 loop is CASSLEGGVGSPLHF. CDR3 DNA: TGTGCCAGCAGCTTGGAAGGAGGGGTTGGTTCACCCCTCCACTTT.

This clone came up once. The V gene is TRBV4-1, the J gene TRBJ1-4, with 7 positions matching TRBD1. The CDR3 covers 15 residues. Germline trimming cut 4 bases from V and 5 bases from J; bases unmatched to any gene: 7. CDR1 is MGHRA, CDR2 YSYEKL, per germline. The chain's CDR3 is CASSLSQGRNEKLFF. The CDR3, as DNA: TGCGCCAGCAGCCTCTCACAGGGGAGGAATGAAAAACTGTTTTTT.

This clone has only one observation. V and J are TRBV5-1 and TRBJ2-1; D not certain. CDR1 SGHRS and CDR2 YFSETQ come from the germline V gene. V was pared by 0 bases and J by 4 bases, with 5 bases between. The CDR3 contains 13 residues. CDR3 sequence: CASSLARYNEQFF. DNA for the CDR3: TGCGCCAGCAGCTTGGCCAGGTACAATGAGCAGTTCTTC.

The rearrangement uses TRBV27 and TRBJ1-5; the D is unclear. The CDR3 consists of 14 residues. The V gene lost 6 bases and the J gene lost 2 bases, with 11 bases spanning the gap. Germline V gene sequence: CDR1 MNHEY, CDR2 SMNVEV (reference sequence). CDR3 in amino acids: CASSLFAGNQPQHF. The CDR3 DNA sequence: TGTGCCAGCAGCCTATTTGCCGGCAATCAGCCCCAGCATTTT.

In its sample, this clone was seen a few times. The J gene is TRBJ2-3, the V gene TRBV7-3; 13 positions agree with TRBD2. Germline CDR1 is SGHTA and CDR2 is FQGTGA. V trimming: 2 bases; J trimming: 4 bases; junction bases outside the gene matches: 9. This CDR3 is built from 18 residues. CDR3 bases: TGTGCCAGCAGCTTATCCGGACTAGCGGGAGACGGGGCAGATACGCAGTATTTT. Translated: CASSLSGLAGDGADTQYF.

The chain combines TRBV19 with TRBJ2-1; 10 nucleotides match TRBD1. The CDR3 spans 15 residues. Trimming cost V 5 bases and J 6 bases; bases outside gene matches: 7. Germline-derived CDR1 and CDR2 are LNHDA and SQIVND (reference sequence). CDR3 DNA: TGTGCCAGTAGTTCCCCGGGACAGGGGCGCAATGAGCAGTTCTTC. This sequence encodes CASSSPGQGRNEQFF.

The chain couples TRBV7-8 to TRBJ2-7, with D maybe TRBD1 (5 bases). Germline-derived CDR1 and CDR2 are SGHVS and FQNEAQ. The ends were cut back, 1 base at V and 7 bases at J, with 20 bases in the middle. This CDR3 region has 16 residues. The CDR3, as DNA: TGTGCCAGCAGCTTAGTGGCTCTACGGTCCCCAGGGGAGCAGTACTTC. It specifies CASSLVALRSPGEQYF.

The V and J genes are TRBV9 and TRBJ1-1; D ambiguous. Germline-derived CDR1 and CDR2 are SGDLS and YYNGEE. V dropped 1 base and J dropped 0 bases, with 22 bases sitting between them. The CDR3 runs to 19 residues. The CDR3 spells CASSVTPSQQQALNTEAFF. Written as DNA, the CDR3 is TGTGCCAGCAGCGTAACCCCCTCCCAACAGCAGGCACTGAACACTGAAGCTTTCTTT.

The V and J genes are TRBV29-1 and TRBJ1-1, with D possibly matching TRBD1 (6 bases). V dropped 6 bases and J dropped 4 bases, with 9 bases sitting between them. In germline, CDR1 is SQVTM, CDR2 ANQGSEA. This CDR3 spans 11 amino acids. CDR3 sequence (DNA): TGCAGCGTCTACAGGGCCACTGAAGCTTTCTTT. The encoded protein is CSVYRATEAFF.